This TCR beta chain was captured in a study of OX40 agonist ivuxolimab in advanced cancers. Sampled blood was obtained at baseline, cycle 4 day 1, and cycle 7 day 1. The assay was immunoSEQ multiplex PCR, and TCRdb's table has in-frame clones only and misses some. The sample records some 59,000 clones, 85% to 95% being singletons. With 7 bases removed from V and 4 bases from J, the gap between germline ends came to 8 bases. Germline loops: CDR1 LNHDA, CDR2 SQIVND (reference sequence). The CDR3 has 12 amino acids. Study observations and caveats: In the 0.1-3.0 mg/kg groups, partial responders showed among the lowest expansion. Some nonresponders additionally presented with little normalized T-cell clonal expansion. On average, a greater number of expanded clones characterised CD8+ T cells relative to CD4+.

Notes on this clone: Its antigen is unknown.

Sequenced here: CD4+ or CD8+ T cells sorted from blood, sampled in a trial of the OX40 agonist ivuxolimab. The TCR originated in an adult with an advanced solid tumor such as melanoma, head and neck, liver or kidney cancer. The chain has TRBV19 and TRBJ2-1; D is ambiguous. CDR3 sequence: CASTGNYNEQFF. The CDR3 region has the DNA TGTGCCAGTACTGGGAATTACAATGAGCAGTTCTTC.